This T cell receptor (beta chain) was retrieved from a study of T-cell memory formation after mild COVID-19 (dated by TCRdb to the early 2020s). The study in broad terms: Most TCR sequence clusters were specific to one of the two donors. In a couple of donors, T-cell clones that expanded and contracted after mild COVID-19 were followed by sequencing TCRalpha and TCRbeta repertoires longitudinally. The cohort was made up of two young adult volunteers, one female and one male, who were previously healthy.

About this clonotype itself: No cognate antigen has been identified for it. No base quality values were provided; no much bigger clone lies one nucleotide off.

The CDR3 sequence holds 13 residues, the cysteine and phenylalanine included. Only the CDR3 DNA stays, 39 bases, in frame from base 1. V sheds 6 bases and J sheds 7 bases, leaving 16 bases between their ends. The germline V gene (reference sequence) supplies CDR1 MNHNY and CDR2 SVGAGI. Ficoll-Paque density gradient centrifugation was used to isolate PBMCs. Sequencer: Illumina NovaSeq 6000. TCRalpha and TCRbeta cDNA libraries were constructed by 5'RACE with constant-segment primers, with sample barcodes and unique molecular identifiers being introduced. Trizol reagent was used to extract RNA from every sample. The libraries were amplified in two PCR steps, and the second step added a second sample barcode and Illumina TruSeq adapters. The libraries were sequenced on an Illumina NovaSeq using 2 x 150 bp paired-end reads. In the original analysis: The reads were demultiplexed and collapsed into UMI-guided consensus sequences using migec v1.2.7. Using mixcr v2.1.11, UMI consensuses were aligned to TRA and TRB V and J templates and then assembled into clonotypes. Expanded or contracted clonotypes were those called significant by both edgeR and NoisET, with noise models trained on biological replicates. For edgeR calls, a false discovery rate-adjusted p below 0.01 and a log2 fold-change threshold of 1 were applied. As an exploratory analysis of dynamics, PCA with hierarchical clustering was applied to max-normalized trajectories of the 1000 most abundant clonotypes. The CD4 or CD8 phenotype of responding clones was assigned using the separately sequenced CD4+ and CD8+ repertoires. The public reads were reprocessed in TCRdb via fastp at Q25 and MiXCR, keeping in-frame beta chains. Identical CDR3 protein sequences are pooled into one entry, listed with their most common genes and DNA. TCRdb, not the original authors, processed these V and J calls. In all, the sample holds around 50,000 distinct CDR3 sequences, and 10% to 15% of those were seen once. The ten largest account for 24% of the sample.

Paper-wide results and their limitations: Contracting CD4+ clones appeared mostly in the CM and EM memory subsets, whereas CD8+ clones were enriched in EMRA. The detection of some responding clones in pre-infection memory suggests that pre-existing cross-reactive memory T cells joined the SARS-CoV-2 response. The study covered only a couple of mild cases, and larger cohorts including severe cases with pre-infection samples were considered necessary. From day 15 to 85, contracting clones showed balanced CD4/CD8 phenotypes, whereas a second wave of clones that expanded from day 15 to 37 leaned towards CD4+. SARS-CoV-2 specificity of the second-wave clones peaking on day 37 was not confirmed.

Sequences were obtained from PBMCs or a T cell subset sorted from them (not recorded which). Recombination joined TRBV6-6 with TRBJ2-7; a confident D gene designation cannot be given. The sequence derives from a man younger than 35 who had mild COVID-19 (a few samples of this study predate the infection). The sample titles of this study are shuffled in the database, so cell type and time point are left out; the donor was told from shared clones. The CDR3 here reads CASRTGEPMEQYF. The DNA sequence is as follows: TGTGCCAGCAGGACCGGAGAGCCGATGGAGCAGTACTTC.